This TCR beta chain was recorded in a study of cytomegalovirus exposure and HLA in healthy donors. Looking at the study overall: T cells numbering about 200 million yielded approximately 100 million unique TCR beta sequences in an earlier analysis. Study conclusions and caveats: Being productive about 87% or about 30% of the time was typical of most TCR beta V segments in an earlier analysis. Across donors, presence/absence analyses took sequencing depth to be roughly uniform. Researchers left out some V segments, among them TRBV6-2 and TRBV6-3, as indistinguishable.

Regarding this clone: As yet, its antigen is unknown.

The primer mix had 60 Vbeta and 13 Jbeta primers. The assay was immunoSEQ multiplex PCR, and TCRdb's table has in-frame clones only and misses some. The sample has about 55,000 clones. In germline, CDR1 is DFQATT, CDR2 SNEGSKA (reference sequence). Trimming removed 6 bases from V and 5 bases from J; junction bases left unmatched: 2. The CDR3 runs 11 residues. The receptor was isolated from a woman aged 55-70 years in good health and CMV-seropositive. The rearrangement links TRBV20-1 to TRBJ2-3; TRBD1 matches at 7 bases. The sequencing sample was made of PBMCs. The CDR3 here is CSARTGDTQYF. CDR3 nucleotide sequence: TGCAGTGCCCGGACAGGAGATACGCAGTATTTT.